The following is a T cell receptor beta chain sequence with its context. The data were obtained in a study of blood T cells in healthy people across ages. Primers used in a second PCR of about 7 to 11 cycles were a sample-barcoded 5' primer and a J-beta primer mix. TCRdb re-derived calls from the 5' RACE reads in MiXCR, one entry per CDR3 protein. The sample holds over a million distinct CDR3 sequences, roughly 24% seen once. The CDR3 is 14 amino acids. CDR1 and CDR2 (germline): DFQATT, SNEGSKA (reference sequence). Trimming shortened V by 1 base and J by 5 bases, and 12 bases separated the two germline ends. This sample was also put to use in a study of T cells of mothers and their children. That study adds: Maternal samples each gave over 9 million TCR beta CDR3 reads, and child samples about 3 million each. In both related and unrelated pairs, TCR recombination output is shaped similarly by thymic selection.

V gene TRBV20-1 combines with J gene TRBJ1-5, with D hard to call. The source of this sequence is a girl aged 2 to 10 in good health. Source material: blood. Here the CDR3 reads CSARGLKPDQPQHF. CDR3 sequence (DNA): TGCAGTGCTAGAGGTCTGAAACCCGATCAGCCCCAGCATTTT.